This T cell receptor (beta chain) was sequenced for a study of blood T cell repertoires in COVID-19. Study-wide context: Sample material is recorded as cDNA or gDNA derived from T cells, B-cell-depleted T cells, or PBMCs.

This clone was seen a handful of times. Under the authors' procedure: Amplifying reference gene primers gave estimates of nucleated cell counts. The repertoire was sequenced with immunoSEQ multiplex PCR; TCRdb's copy has only in-frame clones and lacks some. That table gives V, J and clone size, and the DNA gave D and trimming. The table shows hundreds of thousands of clones, with about 82% occurring only once. Looked up from germline, CDR1 is LNHDA and CDR2 is SQIVND (reference sequence). The CDR3 runs 13 residues. Trimming at V came to 6 bases and at J to 6 bases, leaving 8 bases not matched to a gene.

The receptor comes from a woman older than 75 with acute or convalescent COVID-19. The chain employs TRBV19 and TRBJ2-7; 7 bases line up with TRBD2. Sample: peripheral blood. CDR3 DNA sequence: TGTGCCAGTAGCGGCCGGGACTACGGCGAGCAGTACTTC. It codes for CASSGRDYGEQYF.